Below are 4 T cell receptor beta chains sequenced from a single sample in a study of T cell responses to AZD1222 COVID-19 vaccine. Sequencing was performed with immunoSEQ multiplex PCR; in TCRdb, only in-frame clones are kept and a portion is missing. Altogether around 130,000 clones are present, 92% being singletons, with the ten largest covering about 4%. Sequences were derived from peripheral blood, sampled 28 days after the second AZD1222 dose. These receptors all come from an adult who received the AZD1222 COVID-19 vaccine.

CDR3 residues: CASSLARAPSRDRENYGYTF. The CDR3 bases are TGTGCCAGCAGCTTAGCCCGGGCTCCCTCTCGTGACAGAGAAAACTATGGCTACACCTTC. This chain uses TRBV7-2 with TRBJ1-2; a weak D match, TRBD1 (5 bases). The CDR3 has 20 amino acids. V gave up 0 bases and J gave up 2 bases, with 25 bases separating them. The germline CDR1 and CDR2 sequences are SGHTA and FQGNSA.

The CDR3 protein is CSARDRRAFF. The CDR3 coding sequence is TGCAGTGCTAGAGACCGAAGGGCTTTCTTT. This chain links TRBV20-1 with TRBJ1-1; no clear D. The V end was cut by 0 bases, the J end by 11 bases, with 7 bases between. CDR1 is DFQATT, CDR2 SNEGSKA, per germline (reference sequence). CDR3 size: 10 residues.

Notes on this clone: This likely comes from a read error, as the CDR3 has no conserved phenylalanine or tryptophan at its end. The limits of the CDR3 on the DNA are not certain, so only TCRdb's listed CDR3 is given. The gene calls are TRBV28 and TRBJ1-2. CDR1 and CDR2 (germline): MDHEN, SYDVKM. The CDR3 is 9 amino acids long, termini counted. The CDR3 reads CASTNRDRR.

The V gene is TRBV7-2, the J gene TRBJ2-7; TRBD1 is a possible D gene (6 bases). The CDR3 consists of 12 residues. CDR1 SGHTA and CDR2 FQGNSA come from the germline V gene. Trimming removed 6 bases at V and 7 bases at J, with 13 bases between. For the CDR3, the DNA is TGTGCCAGCAGTTCCCCCGGACAGGAGCAGTACTTC. Residues: CASSSPGQEQYF.